This TCR beta chain emerged from a study of CD8 T cells in ankylosing spondylitis. Quantitative 5'-RACE was performed with molecular barcodes, and it yielded the TCR beta libraries. TCRdb reprocessed the 5' RACE reads via MiXCR and lists one record per CDR3 protein. The table has 700,000 or so distinct CDR3 sequences, 19% seen once. Trimming stripped 2 bases from V and 6 bases from J, with 11 bases between. Germline V gene lookup returns CDR1 SGDLS and CDR2 YYNGEE. The CDR3 consists of 13 residues. Regarding the study as a whole: Peripheral blood samples showed relatively rare disease-linked clones, and these clones were CD8+. Before this, some motif variants had been reported in reactive arthritis synovial fluid and blood. Seemingly distinctive of ankylosing spondylitis blood was a TCR beta motif formed by eight highly homologous variants.

This clonotype was recorded a few times. Its antigen is undetermined. Input material: blood, either unsorted or a sorted T cell fraction (not recorded which). This TCR was sampled from a male donor with ankylosing spondylitis. This chain joins TRBV9 and TRBJ1-1, with no clear D. The CDR3 loop is CASSVLGISEAFF. The CDR3 region has the DNA TGTGCCAGCAGCGTTTTGGGGATTTCTGAAGCTTTCTTT.